Following are 11 T cell receptor beta chains from one sample sequenced in a study of immune heterogeneity within non-small cell lung tumors. The TCR beta CDR3 region underwent multiplex PCR amplification with 32 V and 13 J primers. TCRdb re-derived calls from the multiplex PCR reads in MiXCR, one entry per CDR3 protein. The sample has 14,000 to 15,000 distinct CDR3 sequences, roughly 29% seen once; the top ten hold 4% to 6.5%. The authors used roughly 600 ng of bulk tumor genomic DNA per sample as template. Every primary tumor yielded several biopsies, spaced far apart, that were taken during surgery. Before undergoing curative surgery, patients had newly diagnosed non-small cell lung cancer that was untreated. The sequencing input was lung tumor tissue. The receptors stem from a man between 35 and 55 years old with non-small cell lung cancer.

About this clonotype itself: A read error is possible here, since a much larger clone lies one base away. The J gene is TRBJ2-2, the V gene TRBV6-9, with TRBD2 matching 9 bases. The CDR3 is 17 amino acids. V lost 3 bases to trimming and J lost 4 bases; unmatched junction nucleotides: 9. CDR1 and CDR2 from the germline V gene are MNHGY and SVAAGI. The CDR3 is CASSYGTSRRSTGELFF. The CDR3 DNA follows: TGTGCCAGCAGTTACGGGACTAGCAGGAGAAGCACCGGGGAGCTGTTTTTT.

This clonotype was recorded at least ten times. The rearrangement joins TRBV18 to TRBJ2-7, with 7 positions matching TRBD1. The CDR3 runs to 14 residues. The V gene's germline CDR1 is KGHSH and CDR2 LQKENI. V lost 2 bases and J lost 3; bases outside the gene matches: 4. For the CDR3, the DNA is TGTGCCAGCTCACCAGGGGACAGATACTACGAGCAGTACTTC. Amino acids: CASSPGDRYYEQYF.

About this clonotype itself: Given a much more abundant clone one base away, this may be a read error. The chain uses TRBV15 and TRBJ2-1; TRBD1 or TRBD2 may be the D gene (5 bases each). Per germline, CDR1 LNHNV and CDR2 YYDKDF (reference sequence). The CDR3 is 15 residues long. V lost 3 bases and J 6 bases, leaving 15 bases between the germline ends. CDR3 loop: CATSSARETVNEQFF. CDR3 in DNA: TGTGCCACCAGCAGCGCCAGGGAGACGGTCAATGAGCAGTTCTTC.

Regarding this clonotype: The junction and the germline gene differ at one end; a read error may be behind it. The chain links TRBV19 to TRBJ1-2; TRBD1 aligns across 9 bases. Germline loops: CDR1 LNHDA, CDR2 SQIVND (reference sequence). The CDR3 has 13 residues. CDR3: CDSSTRTGVGYTF. The CDR3 nucleotides read TGTGACAGTAGTACTAGGACAGGGGTCGGCTACACCTTC.

The chain carries TRBV20-1 and TRBJ2-2; the D gene could be TRBD1 or TRBD2 (5 bases each). CDR3 length: 13 amino acids. V dropped 0 bases and J dropped 9 bases, with 11 bases sitting between them. The germline V gene encodes CDR1 DFQATT and CDR2 SNEGSKA (reference sequence). The CDR3 DNA reads TGCAGTGCTAGAGATCTCGGGACCTGGGAGCTGTTTTTT. The encoded protein is CSARDLGTWELFF.

This clonotype was seen a few times. V and J are TRBV30 and TRBJ2-3; D is unresolved. CDR3 size: 13 residues. V was shortened by 2 bases and J by 2 bases, with 8 bases between the two germline ends. Germline-derived CDR1 and CDR2 are GTSNPN and SVGIG (reference sequence). The CDR3 reads CAWSRTDTDTQYF. DNA for the CDR3: TGTGCCTGGAGTCGGACGGACACAGATACGCAGTATTTT.

This clonotype occurred many times. In DNA, the CDR3 is TGTGCCAGCAGTGAAGCCTCTTGGGATCAGCCCCAGCATTTT. Protein sequence: CASSEASWDQPQHF. The genes are TRBV2 and TRBJ1-5, with D uncertain. The CDR3 has 14 residues. V was shortened by 0 bases and J by 5 bases, with 8 bases between the two germline ends. Germline CDR1 SNHLY, CDR2 FYNNEI.

A few counts support this clonotype. V gene TRBV20-1 combines with J gene TRBJ1-4; no firm D call. Per germline, CDR1 DFQATT and CDR2 SNEGSKA (reference sequence). Trimming cost V 1 base and J 7 bases, with 4 bases left between them. The CDR3 covers 11 residues. The CDR3 DNA sequence: TGCAGTGCTAGAGGCAGTGAAAAACTGTTTTTT. As protein: CSARGSEKLFF.

This clonotype is large. V is TRBV2 and J is TRBJ2-1; 7 nucleotides agree with TRBD1. With 3 bases clipped from V and 8 bases from J, the junction kept 1 base outside the gene matches. Germline CDR1 SNHLY, CDR2 FYNNEI. This CDR3 comprises 12 residues. In DNA form, the CDR3 reads TGTGCCAGCAGTGATGGACAGGATGAGCAGTTCTTC. As protein: CASSDGQDEQFF.

This clonotype was seen once. J is TRBJ1-6 and V is TRBV5-4; TRBD1 is a possible D gene (5 bases). Germline-derived CDR1 and CDR2 are SGHNT and YYREEE (reference sequence). V lost 4 bases, J lost 7 bases, and 9 bases lay in between. The CDR3 has 13 residues. The CDR3 loop is CASSGRDNSPLHF. In nucleotides, the CDR3 is TGTGCCAGCAGCGGCCGGGACAATTCACCCCTCCACTTT.

This clonotype was recorded many times. The chain links TRBV24-1 to TRBJ2-1; D unclear. The germline V gene has CDR1 KGHDR and CDR2 SFDVKD. The CDR3 contains 14 residues. V lost 5 bases, J lost 7 bases, and 14 bases lay in between. This chain's CDR3 is CATSGSGRLNEQFF. CDR3 in DNA: TGTGCCACCAGTGGTTCCGGCAGGTTGAATGAGCAGTTCTTC.